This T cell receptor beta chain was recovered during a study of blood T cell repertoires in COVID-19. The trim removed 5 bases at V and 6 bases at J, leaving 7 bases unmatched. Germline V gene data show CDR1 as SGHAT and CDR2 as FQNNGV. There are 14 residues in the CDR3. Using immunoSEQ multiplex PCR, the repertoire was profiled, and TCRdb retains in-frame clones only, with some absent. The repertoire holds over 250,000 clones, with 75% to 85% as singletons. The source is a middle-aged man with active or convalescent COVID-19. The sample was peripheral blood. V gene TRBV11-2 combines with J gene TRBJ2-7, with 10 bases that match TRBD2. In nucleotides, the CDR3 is TGTGCCAGCAGCAAGGGGACTAGCGCGGGCGAGCAGTACTTC. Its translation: CASSKGTSAGEQYF.